This T cell receptor (beta chain) emerged from a study of blood T cells in healthy people across ages. Findings and caveats of the study: TCR beta diversity tracked closely with naive T cell percentage.

Concerning this clonotype itself: The antigen is unknown.

A sample-barcoded 5' primer and a J-beta primer mix were used in a second PCR of roughly 7 to 11 cycles. From the 5' RACE reads, TCRdb called clonotypes with MiXCR, one entry per CDR3 protein. The sample has 800,000 to 950,000 distinct CDR3 sequences, about 37% seen once. The extraction recovered at least 5 micrograms of total RNA per sample. Between the trimmed V and J ends, which lost 8 bases and 0 bases, there was a span of 11 bases. This CDR3 is built from 14 residues. The germline CDR1 and CDR2 sequences are SEHNR and FQNEAQ (reference sequence). Sequenced material: blood. The chain couples TRBV7-9 to TRBJ2-1, with D unresolved. The receptor comes from a man between 18 and 35 years old in good health. The DNA of the CDR3 is TGTGCCAGCCTGGTCCCGAGCTCCTACAATGAGCAGTTCTTC. As protein: CASLVPSSYNEQFF. Variable domain in full (rest from reference TRBV7-9 and TRBJ2-1): DTGVSQNPRHKITKRGQNVTFRCDPISEHNRLYWYRQTLGQGPEFLTYFQNEAQLEKSRLLSDRFSAERPKGSFSTLEIQRTEQGDSAMYLCASLVPSSYNEQFFGPGTRLTVL.